Given below is one TCR beta chain in context. Its target is unknown. This CDR3 region has 16 residues. The trim removed 5 bases at V and 0 bases at J, leaving 4 bases unmatched. Per germline, CDR1 LNHNV and CDR2 YYDKDF (reference sequence). The data belong to a study of cytomegalovirus exposure and HLA in healthy donors. General study findings and limits: Apparent HLA restriction characterized most CMV-associated TCR beta chains in a later analysis.

The PCR made use of 60 Vbeta and 13 Jbeta primers. The method was immunoSEQ multiplex PCR; TCRdb's version includes in-frame clones alone and lacks a portion of them. The repertoire holds roughly 110,000 clones, approximately 69% seen once, with about 4% in the top ten. Sequencing used PBMCs. The rearrangement uses TRBV15 and TRBJ1-3, with TRBD1 matching over 10 bases. The sequence was obtained from a woman aged 40 to 50 in good health and CMV-seropositive. The CDR3 region is CATSGGTGDSGNTIYF. CDR3 bases: TGTGCCACCAGCGGAGGGACAGGGGACTCTGGAAACACCATATATTTT.